One T cell receptor (beta chain) is described in this entry. Its antigen is currently unknown. TCRdb's copy holds only in-frame clones and misses some; the assay was immunoSEQ multiplex PCR. The table records approximately 60,000 clones, 95% to 98% of them present only once. An overnight rest at 37°C with around 210 IU/ml IL-2 preceded regulatory T cell sorting from thawed PBMCs. The CDR3 is 14 residues long. CDR1 is LNHDA and CDR2 is SQIVND in the germline V gene (reference sequence). V was cut by 1 base and J by 4 bases, with 11 bases left in between. The data are from a study of Tregs in tolerant kidney transplant recipients. Findings and caveats of the study: Activated donor B cell expansion appeared to reveal the most relevant donor-specific TCRbeta repertoire. Biological reproducibility was not directly addressed, but technical replication error appeared minimal. Few patients were studied, so findings need validation in larger groups.

V usage is TRBV19 and J usage is TRBJ2-7; possibly TRBD1 for D (5 bases). This TCR came from a human donor who received a combined kidney and bone marrow transplant. The input for sequencing was Tregs from blood, taken before the transplant. CDR3 sequence (DNA): TGTGCCAGTAGTATAGTTACAGGTCCGTACGAGCAGTACTTC. Translating it yields CASSIVTGPYEQYF.